Following are 18 T cell receptor beta chains from one sample sequenced in a study of PD-L1 blockade in urothelial cancer. Sequenced by immunoSEQ multiplex PCR; TCRdb stores in-frame clones only, minus some. The sample has tens of thousands of clones, around 90% seen once. Sample: PBMCs, taken around atezolizumab (anti-PD-L1) treatment. The receptors come from a woman between 70 and 85 years old with urothelial cancer.

This chain joins TRBV7-9 and TRBJ2-5; D call uncertain. The CDR3 extends over 13 amino acids. The ends were cut back, 1 base at V and 5 bases at J, with 8 bases in the middle. CDR1 and CDR2 from the germline V gene are SEHNR and FQNEAQ (reference sequence). CDR3 sequence (DNA): TGTGCCAGCAGCTTAGGATATGCGGAGACCCAGTACTTC. Protein product: CASSLGYAETQYF.

This clone was counted only a few times. V and J are TRBV19 and TRBJ2-7; 11 bases line up with TRBD2. V dropped 6 bases and J dropped 3; count of bases not matched to a gene: 4. Germline V CDR1 and CDR2: LNHDA, SQIVND (reference sequence). CDR3 length: 14 residues. In nucleotides, the CDR3 is TGTGCCAGTAGCTCACTAGCGGGGGACTACGAGCAGTACTTC. Its translation is CASSSLAGDYEQYF.

The V and J genes are TRBV19 and TRBJ2-2; unclear D gene. The CDR3 is 13 amino acids. CDR1 is LNHDA and CDR2 is SQIVND in the germline V gene (reference sequence). Trimming shortened V by 1 base and J by 5 bases, and 5 bases separated the two germline ends. CDR3 protein: CASSIGVTGELFF. In DNA form, the CDR3 reads TGTGCCAGTAGTATAGGAGTAACCGGGGAGCTGTTTTTT.

The CDR3 spells CASSLSGGWYNEQFF. CDR3 sequence (DNA): TGTGCCAGCAGTTTATCCGGCGGGTGGTACAATGAGCAGTTCTTC. J is TRBJ2-1 and V is TRBV27; D might be TRBD2 (5 bases). V was pared by 0 bases and J by 4 bases, with 10 bases between. The CDR3 contains 15 residues. Per germline, CDR1 MNHEY and CDR2 SMNVEV (reference sequence).

V and J are TRBV7-2 and TRBJ2-3; D unclear. Per germline, CDR1 SGHTA and CDR2 FQGNSA. The CDR3 totals 11 residues. V dropped 8 bases and J dropped 0 bases, with 3 bases sitting between them. CDR3 amino acids: CASGSTDTQYF. In DNA form, the CDR3 reads TGTGCCAGCGGCAGCACAGATACGCAGTATTTT.

The CDR3 DNA is TGTGCCAGCAGCCCCCTGGGGACTAGCGGGGGGAACGTGAACACCGGGGAGCTGTTTTTT. The encoded protein is CASSPLGTSGGNVNTGELFF. V gene TRBV14 combines with J gene TRBJ2-2, with 15 bases aligning to TRBD2. CDR3 length: 20 residues. The germline V gene encodes CDR1 SGHDN and CDR2 FVKESK. The V gene end was trimmed by 4 bases and the J gene end by 1 base; junction bases not matched to a gene: 10.

In this sample, this clone turned up once. The chain carries TRBV11-2 and TRBJ2-1; 10 nucleotides align to TRBD2. After removal of 5 bases from V and 8 bases from J, the junction contained 15 bases not matched to a gene. The CDR3 loop spans 17 amino acids. Looked up from germline, CDR1 is SGHAT and CDR2 is FQNNGV. The CDR3 region is CASSPHLGSSGSYEQFF. The DNA of the CDR3 is TGTGCCAGCAGCCCACATCTAGGTTCTAGCGGGAGTTATGAGCAGTTCTTC.

This clone has a handful of counts. The chain is built from TRBV28 and TRBJ1-2; 7 positions match TRBD1. The length of the CDR3 is 14 residues. CDR1 is MDHEN and CDR2 is SYDVKM in the germline V gene. Trimming at V came to 6 bases and at J to 4 bases, leaving 8 bases not matched to a gene. DNA for the CDR3: TGTGCCAGCAGGCGCGAGGGGACAGCCTATGGCTACACCTTC. Protein product: CASRREGTAYGYTF.

The chain recombines TRBV27 with TRBJ2-1; D is possibly TRBD1 (5 bases). CDR1 and CDR2 (germline): MNHEY, SMNVEV (reference sequence). The V gene lost 2 bases and the J gene lost 2 bases, with 13 bases spanning the gap. There are 16 residues in the CDR3. The CDR3 region has the DNA TGTGCCAGCAGTTTACATCCTGGACATGCCTACAATGAGCAGTTCTTC. Protein product: CASSLHPGHAYNEQFF.

The chain has TRBV5-1 and TRBJ1-6, with 7 bases lining up with TRBD1. Germline V lookup: CDR1 SGHRS, CDR2 YFSETQ. The CDR3 length is 15 residues. After removal of 6 bases from V and 3 bases from J, the junction contained 6 bases not matched to a gene. The CDR3: CASTRDSYYNSPLHF. CDR3 DNA sequence: TGCGCCAGCACACGGGACAGTTACTATAATTCACCCCTCCACTTT.

The chain joins TRBV5-4 to TRBJ2-5; the D gene is possibly TRBD2 (6 bases). Germline CDR1 and CDR2: SGHNT and YYREEE (reference sequence). CDR3 length: 14 amino acids. V dropped 4 bases and J dropped 7 bases, with 17 bases sitting between them. Written as DNA, the CDR3 is TGTGCCAGCAGCAGAACGGGAGAATGGGGGACCCAGTACTTC. This translates into CASSRTGEWGTQYF.

This chain uses TRBV4-2 with TRBJ2-1, with a weak D call TRBD2 (6 bases). This CDR3 has 16 residues. Germline-derived CDR1 and CDR2 are LGHNA and YNFKEQ. Trimming removed 4 bases from V and 6 bases from J, with 19 bases in between. CDR3: CASSRVGGTAGNEQFF. The CDR3 nucleotides read TGTGCCAGCAGCCGAGTCGGGGGTACCGCTGGCAATGAGCAGTTCTTC.

The chain employs TRBV9 and TRBJ2-5; 9 bases fit TRBD1. V trimming: 0 bases; J trimming: 4 bases; junction bases outside the gene matches: 7. This CDR3 has 16 residues. Looked up from germline, CDR1 is SGDLS and CDR2 is YYNGEE. This CDR3 is CASSVGIGTGTETQYF. The DNA of the CDR3 is TGTGCCAGCAGCGTAGGGATAGGGACAGGGACAGAGACCCAGTACTTC.

The chain combines TRBV6-1 with TRBJ1-2; the D gene is possibly TRBD1 (5 bases). This CDR3 has 13 amino acids. The V end was cut by 10 bases, the J end by 5 bases, with 17 bases between. Germline lookup yields CDR1 MNHNS and CDR2 SASEGT. DNA for the CDR3: TGTGCCACCCCGGGCGGGACGGATTATGGCTACACCTTC. Its protein is CATPGGTDYGYTF.

This chain joins TRBV4-2 and TRBJ2-1; TRBD1 aligns across 8 bases. CDR1 and CDR2 (germline): LGHNA, YNFKEQ. This CDR3 spans 17 amino acids. V trimming: 4 bases; J trimming: 3 bases; junction bases outside the gene matches: 11. DNA of the CDR3: TGTGCCAGCAGCCCAAGGGTCGGGACAGGAGACTACAATGAGCAGTTCTTC. It encodes CASSPRVGTGDYNEQFF.

The rearrangement uses TRBV11-3 and TRBJ2-3; 14 nucleotides line up with TRBD2. Germline loops: CDR1 SGHNT, CDR2 YENEEA. J lost 7 bases, V lost 5 bases, and 8 bases had no gene match. The CDR3 length is 16 residues. For the CDR3, the DNA is TGTGCCAGCAGCCCCGGGACTAGCGGGAGAGCATATACGCAGTATTTT. It is translated as CASSPGTSGRAYTQYF.

The chain couples TRBV5-6 to TRBJ1-5; D unclear. CDR1 is SGHDT, CDR2 YYEEEE, per germline. The CDR3 has 15 amino acids. Trimming removed 4 bases at V and 4 bases at J, with 15 bases between. This chain's CDR3 is CASSLAAALNQPQHF. The CDR3 nucleotides read TGTGCCAGCAGCCTTGCGGCAGCCCTTAATCAGCCCCAGCATTTT.

The chain joins TRBV7-8 to TRBJ2-7, with 7 bases fitting TRBD1. The germline gives CDR1 SGHVS, CDR2 FQNEAQ. The CDR3 contains 14 residues. V lost 4 bases to trimming and J lost 2 bases; unmatched junction nucleotides: 5. The DNA for the CDR3 is TGTGCCAGCAGCTGGGGACAGAAAACCTACGAGCAGTACTTC. Translating gives CASSWGQKTYEQYF.